Below, 23 T cell receptor beta chains from the same sample are listed, as sequenced in a study of T cells after posttransplantation cyclophosphamide. The protocol was immunoSEQ multiplex PCR, while the TCRdb copy is restricted to in-frame clones and leaves out a portion. The sample has some 14,000 clones, 76% seen once. Sequencing used memory CD4+ T cells sorted from PBMCs. The receptors were sampled from a man aged 50 or older.

Sample share makes this clone medium-sized. The chain carries TRBV28 and TRBJ2-7; D not resolved. CDR1 is MDHEN and CDR2 is SYDVKM in the germline V gene. The CDR3 runs to 13 residues. Between the trimmed V and J ends, which lost 2 bases and 2 bases, there was a span of 7 bases. This chain's CDR3 is CASSLHTAYEQYF. Here the CDR3 DNA reads TGTGCCAGCAGTTTACACACAGCCTACGAGCAGTACTTC.

This chain connects TRBV10-3 to TRBJ2-2; 7 positions agree with TRBD2. The CDR3 sequence is 15 residues long. V gave up 11 bases and J gave up 6 bases; unmatched junction bases: 15. Germline-derived CDR1 and CDR2 are ENHRY and SYGVKD. CDR3 coding DNA: TGTGCCCTGCAGGCGGGGGACGGTCGGGCCGGGGAGCTGTTTTTT. Its protein product is CALQAGDGRAGELFF.

This clone was seen once. CDR3 sequence: CASTGLAPRGNEQFF. Written as DNA, the CDR3 is TGTGCCAGTACGGGACTAGCGCCTCGTGGAAATGAGCAGTTCTTC. V and J are TRBV19 and TRBJ2-1; TRBD2 matches 10 bases. The V gene end was trimmed by 7 bases and the J gene end by 7 bases; junction bases not matched to a gene: 10. CDR3 length: 15 residues. Germline-derived CDR1 and CDR2 are LNHDA and SQIVND (reference sequence).

The rearrangement links TRBV28 to TRBJ1-6; TRBD1 might be the D (6 bases). Trimming stripped 5 bases from V and 4 bases from J, with 12 bases between. The germline gives CDR1 MDHEN, CDR2 SYDVKM. The length of the CDR3 is 15 residues. The CDR3 DNA follows: TGTGCCAGCAGTCTTGTCCAGGGGTATAATTCACCCCTCCACTTT. It is translated as CASSLVQGYNSPLHF.

On this clone itself: Other DNA sequences within the sample encode an identical CDR3. The rearrangement links TRBV28 to TRBJ1-5, with D perhaps matching TRBD1 (5 bases). Trimming pared 5 bases from V and 7 bases from J, leaving 9 bases between. From germline, CDR1 is MDHEN and CDR2 SYDVKM. The CDR3 contains 12 residues. The CDR3 region is CASSLRGQPQHF. Written as DNA, the CDR3 is TGTGCCAGCAGTCTCCGGGGGCAGCCCCAGCATTTT.

The chain has TRBV6-5 and TRBJ1-1; 7 bases line up with TRBD1. Trimming cost V 4 bases and J 11 bases; bases outside gene matches: 10. Germline V CDR1 and CDR2: MNHEY, SVGAGI. CDR3 size: 13 residues. The CDR3 bases are TGTGCCAGCAGTTCCCGACAGGGAAGGGACGCTTTCTTT. Residues: CASSSRQGRDAFF.

This clone was seen a handful of times. This rearrangement joins TRBV5-8 to TRBJ1-5; 9 nucleotides line up with TRBD1. Germline CDR1 is SGHTS and CDR2 is YDEGEE. V lost 4 bases to trimming and J lost 0 bases; unmatched junction nucleotides: 8. The CDR3 length is 17 residues. The CDR3 coding sequence is TGTGCCAGCAGCACGGGGACAGGGTCCTATAGCAATCAGCCCCAGCATTTT. Translated, it gives CASSTGTGSYSNQPQHF. The whole variable domain, remainder taken from reference TRBV5-8 and TRBJ1-5, is EAGVTQSPTHLIKTRGQQATLRCSPISGHTSVYWYQQALGLGLQFLLWYDEGEERNRGNFPPRFSGRQFPNYSSELNVNALELEDSALYLCASSTGTGSYSNQPQHFGDGTRLSIL.

This clone was counted a few times. The CDR3, as DNA: TGTGCCAGCTCACCGGGCAGGGCTAAAAACATTCAGTACTTC. Its protein is CASSPGRAKNIQYF. V gene TRBV18 combines with J gene TRBJ2-4; perhaps TRBD1 as D (5 bases). The CDR3 contains 14 residues. Germline assignment: CDR1 KGHSH and CDR2 LQKENI. V shed 3 bases and J shed 4 bases, with 10 bases lying between them. Filled out from reference TRBV18 and TRBJ2-4, the complete variable domain reads NAGVMQNPRHLVRRRGQEARLRCSPMKGHSHVYWYRQLPEEGLKFMVYLQKENIIDESGMPKERFSAEFPKEGPSILRIQQVVRGDSAAYFCASSPGRAKNIQYFGAGTRLSVL.

V gene TRBV6-1 combines with J gene TRBJ1-5; 10 bases map to TRBD1. V was clipped by 1 base and J by 3 bases; unmatched bases: 9. CDR1 MNHNS and CDR2 SASEGT come from the germline V gene. The CDR3 sequence is 18 residues long. The CDR3 protein is CASSEGGGQGTNNQPQHF. CDR3 in DNA: TGTGCCAGCAGTGAAGGGGGGGGACAGGGGACGAACAATCAGCCCCAGCATTTT.

V is TRBV2 and J is TRBJ2-7; the D gene is possibly TRBD2 (5 bases). The CDR3 loop spans 15 amino acids. Germline assignment: CDR1 SNHLY and CDR2 FYNNEI. Trimming stripped 7 bases from V and 0 bases from J, with 16 bases between. The CDR3: CASIRGWRDSYEQYF. CDR3 bases: TGTGCCAGCATACGAGGGTGGAGAGACTCCTACGAGCAGTACTTC.

This clone has only one observation. The V gene is TRBV5-1, the J gene TRBJ1-4, with a weak D call TRBD1 (6 bases). This CDR3 has 16 amino acids. Trimming took 0 bases from V and 4 from J, leaving 13 bases between them. Per the germline V gene, CDR1 is SGHRS and CDR2 is YFSETQ. The CDR3 loop reads CASSLARTAGNEKLFF. Written as DNA, the CDR3 is TGCGCCAGCAGCTTGGCGCGGACAGCCGGTAATGAAAAACTGTTTTTT. The variable domain in full, with the rest retrieved from reference TRBV5-1 and TRBJ1-4, is KAGVTQTPRYLIKTRGQQVTLSCSPISGHRSVSWYQQTPGQGLQFLFEYFSETQRNKGNFPGRFSGRQFSNSRSEMNVSTLELGDSALYLCASSLARTAGNEKLFFGSGTQLSVL.

The rearrangement joins TRBV7-2 to TRBJ2-7; D is perhaps TRBD1 (6 bases). Germline CDR1 reads SGHTA; CDR2 reads FQGNSA. The CDR3 sequence is 15 residues long. V was trimmed by 5 bases and J by 7 bases, leaving 21 bases between them. The CDR3 DNA is TGTGCCAGCAGCCCAGGACAGCGCGTAACCGGGGAGCAGTACTTC. Translated: CASSPGQRVTGEQYF.

This chain uses TRBV10-3 with TRBJ2-6, with TRBD2 matching 11 bases. Germline V gene sequence: CDR1 ENHRY, CDR2 SYGVKD. The CDR3 is 21 amino acids. V gave up 1 base and J gave up 0 bases; unmatched junction bases: 11. DNA for the CDR3: TGTGCCATCAGTGAGTTAAATCTAGGGACTAGCGGAGACTCTGGGGCCAACGTCCTGACTTTC. Amino acids: CAISELNLGTSGDSGANVLTF.

The V call is TRBV5-1, the J call TRBJ2-2; 9 nucleotides line up with TRBD1. CDR3 length: 16 residues. In germline, CDR1 is SGHRS, CDR2 YFSETQ. With 0 bases clipped from V and 4 bases from J, the junction kept 4 bases outside the gene matches. The CDR3 reads CASSLAGTGPTGELFF. Here the CDR3 DNA reads TGCGCCAGCAGCTTGGCCGGGACAGGGCCCACCGGGGAGCTGTTTTTT.

V usage is TRBV6-5 and J usage is TRBJ1-4; D is unclear. Germline V gene data show CDR1 as MNHEY and CDR2 as SVGAGI. V lost 6 bases, J lost 7 bases, and 15 bases lay in between. This CDR3 contains 14 residues. CDR3 residues: CASSRRRASEKLFF. DNA of the CDR3: TGTGCCAGCAGCCGACGGAGGGCGAGTGAAAAACTGTTTTTT.

The J gene is TRBJ2-7, the V gene TRBV28; 15 bases line up with TRBD2. Germline CDR1 is MDHEN and CDR2 is SYDVKM. This CDR3 is built from 18 residues. The ends lost 6 bases at V and 7 bases at J; junction bases unmatched: 16. As DNA, the CDR3 is TGTGCCAGCAGCCAGGGGGGACTAGCGGGGGGCTTCCACGAGGAGCAGTACTTC. This encodes CASSQGGLAGGFHEEQYF.

This chain uses TRBV11-1 with TRBJ2-3; no definite D call. The V end lost 6 bases, the J end lost 2 bases, and 6 bases lay between the germline ends. This CDR3 region has 12 residues. Germline V gene sequence: CDR1 SGHAT, CDR2 FQDESV (reference sequence). The DNA of the CDR3 is TGTGCCAGCAGGGCAACCACAGATACGCAGTATTTT. It is translated as CASRATTDTQYF.

The V call is TRBV7-9, the J call TRBJ2-1; D is perhaps TRBD2 (6 bases). This CDR3 has 14 amino acids. Trimming left V 3 bases short and J 6 bases short, with 12 bases between. CDR1 is SEHNR and CDR2 is FQNEAQ in the germline V gene (reference sequence). CDR3 nucleotide sequence: TGTGCCAGCAGCTTGGGACTTTCGGGCAATGAGCAGTTCTTC. Amino acid sequence: CASSLGLSGNEQFF.

The chain has TRBV6-5 and TRBJ2-7, with 8 bases identical to TRBD1. Trimming cost V 7 bases and J 3 bases; bases outside gene matches: 8. The CDR3 totals 14 residues. CDR1 and CDR2 from the germline V gene are MNHEY and SVGAGI. CDR3 amino acids: CASTVTGEGYEQYF. CDR3 in DNA: TGTGCCAGCACCGTGACAGGGGAAGGCTACGAGCAGTACTTC.

The rearrangement joins TRBV2 to TRBJ1-5; the match to TRBD1 covers 9 bases. The germline V gene encodes CDR1 SNHLY and CDR2 FYNNEI. The CDR3 sequence is 14 residues long. Losses at the gene ends were 6 bases for V and 4 bases for J; bases not matched to a gene: 4. CDR3 sequence (DNA): TGTGCCAGCAGGACCGGGACAGGGAATCAGCCCCAGCATTTT. This codes for CASRTGTGNQPQHF.

This chain links TRBV7-2 with TRBJ2-5; 7 bases are a match to TRBD2. This CDR3 is built from 15 residues. The germline gives CDR1 SGHTA, CDR2 FQGNSA. V was pared by 4 bases and J by 1 base, with 6 bases of the junction left unmatched. The CDR3 DNA is TGTGCCAGCAGCTCCGGGACTACGTCCCAAGAGACCCAGTACTTC. This translates into CASSSGTTSQETQYF.

The J gene is TRBJ2-1, the V gene TRBV10-2; D possibly corresponds to TRBD2 (5 bases). The CDR3 is made up of 16 amino acids. Between the trimmed V and J ends, which lost 4 bases and 1 base, there was a span of 14 bases. Germline CDR1 and CDR2: WSHSY and SAAADI. Here the CDR3 DNA reads TGCGCCAGCAGTGCCCCCCTAGCCAAATCCTACAATGAGCAGTTCTTC. This gives the protein CASSAPLAKSYNEQFF.

In its sample, this clone was seen a few times. This sequence joins TRBV2 and TRBJ2-1, with 9 bases identical to TRBD1. This CDR3 region has 15 residues. V dropped 5 bases and J dropped 8; count of bases not matched to a gene: 10. The germline CDR1 and CDR2 sequences are SNHLY and FYNNEI. CDR3 amino acids: CASSYIGTGRDEQFF. In nucleotides, the CDR3 is TGTGCCAGCAGTTACATAGGGACAGGGAGAGATGAGCAGTTCTTC.